What follows are 31 T cell receptor beta chains derived from one specimen sequenced in a study of PD-L1 blockade in urothelial cancer. As for time point: pretreatment peripheral blood. The assay was immunoSEQ multiplex PCR, and TCRdb's table has in-frame clones only and misses some. The table lists approximately 50,000 clones, about 86% of them singletons. The sample was PBMCs, taken around atezolizumab (anti-PD-L1) treatment. These receptors came from a man in his sixties or seventies with urothelial cancer.

V is TRBV19 and J is TRBJ1-4, with D perhaps matching TRBD1 (5 bases). The CDR3 runs 14 residues. Germline values: CDR1 LNHDA, CDR2 SQIVND (reference sequence). V lost 4 bases and J lost 7, with 13 bases in between. CDR3 in amino acids: CASSKQGGAEKLFF. CDR3 nucleotides: TGTGCCAGTAGTAAGCAGGGTGGTGCTGAAAAACTGTTTTTT.

The chain is built from TRBV10-3 and TRBJ1-1; possibly TRBD1 for D (5 bases). The CDR3 totals 15 residues. V lost 5 bases and J 2 bases, leaving 15 bases between the germline ends. Looked up from germline, CDR1 is ENHRY and CDR2 is SYGVKD. Written as DNA, the CDR3 is TGTGCCATCAGTCGCCTCGCAGGGCCAAACACTGAAGCTTTCTTT. Translated, it gives CAISRLAGPNTEAFF.

This rearrangement joins TRBV7-8 to TRBJ1-2, with 7 nucleotides matching TRBD1. Trimming removed 3 bases from V and 9 bases from J; junction bases left unmatched: 7. The CDR3 length is 13 residues. CDR1 SGHVS and CDR2 FQNEAQ come from the germline V gene. In DNA form, the CDR3 reads TGTGCCAGCAGCTTTGACAGGGATGGGAGCTACACCTTC. Its protein product is CASSFDRDGSYTF. Variable domain in full (rest from reference TRBV7-8 and TRBJ1-2): GAGVSQSPRYKVAKRGQDVALRCDPISGHVSLFWYQQALGQGPEFLTYFQNEAQLDKSGLPSDRFFAERPEGSVSTLKIQRTQQEDSAVYLCASSFDRDGSYTFGSGTRLTVV.

This chain uses TRBV28 with TRBJ1-2; D gene uncertain. The CDR3 extends over 14 amino acids. Per the germline V gene, CDR1 is MDHEN and CDR2 is SYDVKM. CDR3 DNA sequence: TGTGTTTCGGGTTTTTTCGATCGTAGCTATGGCTACACCTTC. Translation gives CVSGFFDRSYGYTF.

The chain carries TRBV5-4 and TRBJ1-3; 8 bases match TRBD1. The V gene's germline CDR1 is SGHNT and CDR2 YYREEE (reference sequence). V was pared by 2 bases and J by 4 bases, with 5 bases of the junction left unmatched. This CDR3 has 15 residues. CDR3 region: CASSLQGGAGNTIYF. CDR3 DNA sequence: TGTGCCAGCAGCTTACAGGGGGGCGCCGGAAACACCATATATTTT.

The chain couples TRBV6-5 to TRBJ2-5; unclear D gene. Trimming left V 8 bases short and J 5 bases short, with 12 bases between. The V gene's germline CDR1 is MNHEY and CDR2 SVGAGI. The CDR3 runs 12 residues. DNA of the CDR3: TGTGCCAGCTCCACTGCTTGGGAGACCCAGTACTTC. Its protein product is CASSTAWETQYF.

The chain employs TRBV5-4 and TRBJ2-2; D perhaps matches TRBD2 (5 bases). The CDR3 totals 15 residues. CDR1 and CDR2 (germline): SGHNT, YYREEE (reference sequence). V dropped 4 bases and J dropped 0 bases, with 10 bases sitting between them. The CDR3 reads CASSRTGSNTGELFF. The CDR3, as DNA: TGTGCCAGCAGCCGGACGGGATCGAACACCGGGGAGCTGTTTTTT.

The V and J genes are TRBV6-1 and TRBJ2-1; possibly TRBD1 for D (5 bases). The ends were cut back, 2 bases at V and 3 bases at J, with 17 bases in the middle. CDR1 is MNHNS, CDR2 SASEGT, per germline. CDR3 length equals 17 residues. CDR3 protein: CASSEFLKQENYNEQFF. As DNA, the CDR3 is TGTGCCAGCAGTGAATTTTTGAAACAGGAGAACTACAATGAGCAGTTCTTC.

The chain carries TRBV6-1 and TRBJ2-7; D might be TRBD1 (7 bases). The length of the CDR3 is 14 residues. Germline V CDR1 and CDR2: MNHNS, SASEGT. Trimming left V 4 bases short and J 5 bases short, with 15 bases between. The CDR3 DNA follows: TGTGCCAGCAGTGTGACAGGGTGGGAGGACGAGCAGTACTTC. It is translated as CASSVTGWEDEQYF.

V is TRBV7-9 and J is TRBJ1-6; perhaps TRBD1 as D (6 bases). The CDR3 is 14 amino acids. V lost 4 bases and J 8 bases, leaving 12 bases between the germline ends. Germline V gene data show CDR1 as SEHNR and CDR2 as FQNEAQ (reference sequence). The CDR3 protein is CASSSTGIHSPLHF. In nucleotides, the CDR3 is TGTGCCAGCAGCTCTACAGGGATCCATTCACCCCTCCACTTT.

This clone was seen only a few times. The genes are TRBV7-2 and TRBJ1-1; the D is unclear. The CDR3 sequence is 13 residues long. V was trimmed by 3 bases and J by 10 bases, leaving 15 bases between them. The germline gives CDR1 SGHTA, CDR2 FQGNSA. The CDR3 region has the DNA TGTGCCAGCAGCTTTCCCCCCCTCTCTTCAGCTTTCTTT. Protein: CASSFPPLSSAFF.

This chain connects TRBV11-1 to TRBJ2-2; a weak D match, TRBD2 (5 bases). Germline V gene data show CDR1 as SGHAT and CDR2 as FQDESV (reference sequence). This CDR3 has 15 amino acids. The V end was cut by 3 bases, the J end by 6 bases, with 14 bases between. The CDR3 loop is CASSFQQGSPGELFF. CDR3 DNA sequence: TGTGCCAGCAGCTTCCAGCAAGGGAGCCCCGGGGAGCTGTTTTTT.

The V gene is TRBV5-1, the J gene TRBJ2-7; 12 bases line up with TRBD1. CDR3 size: 16 residues. Unmatched junction bases numbered 12, after V lost 4 bases and J lost 7 bases. Germline values: CDR1 SGHRS, CDR2 YFSETQ. The CDR3 sequence is CASSTGGDRGLWEQYF. CDR3 sequence (DNA): TGCGCCAGCAGCACCGGGGGGGACAGGGGGCTTTGGGAGCAGTACTTC.

This clone showed up just a few times. The chain employs TRBV4-3 and TRBJ1-4, with D possibly being TRBD1 (5 bases). With 0 bases removed from V and 6 bases from J, the gap between germline ends came to 14 bases. The CDR3 totals 16 residues. Germline CDR1 and CDR2: LGHNA and YSLEER. CDR3 residues: CASSQDGRGVDEKLFF. In nucleotides, the CDR3 is TGCGCCAGCAGCCAAGATGGGAGGGGTGTGGATGAAAAACTGTTTTTT.

The chain couples TRBV28 to TRBJ1-1; possibly TRBD1 for D (5 bases). The CDR3 extends over 17 amino acids. CDR1 MDHEN and CDR2 SYDVKM come from the germline V gene. The V end lost 5 bases, the J end lost 0 bases, and 19 bases lay between the germline ends. CDR3 amino acids: CASSPGGATGLNTEAFF. In DNA, the CDR3 is TGTGCCAGCAGTCCCGGAGGGGCTACAGGACTGAACACTGAAGCTTTCTTT.

The CDR3 loop is CASSYDRLNQPQHF. For the CDR3, the DNA is TGTGCCAGCAGTTACGACAGGCTCAATCAGCCCCAGCATTTT. This sequence joins TRBV28 and TRBJ1-5; D possibly corresponds to TRBD1 (6 bases). There are 14 residues in the CDR3. Germline V gene lookup returns CDR1 MDHEN and CDR2 SYDVKM. V lost 4 bases, J lost 3 bases, and 10 bases lay in between.

This clone occurred once. This chain joins TRBV2 and TRBJ2-3; 9 bases are a match to TRBD2. V lost 0 bases to trimming and J lost 3 bases; unmatched junction nucleotides: 4. The CDR3 loop spans 16 amino acids. Germline CDR1 and CDR2: SNHLY and FYNNEI. The CDR3 region has the DNA TGTGCCAGCAGTGAAGCACGGCTAGCGGGGACAGATACGCAGTATTTT. Translation: CASSEARLAGTDTQYF.

The chain joins TRBV28 to TRBJ1-4; 8 bases are shared with TRBD1. V shed 3 bases, J shed 6 bases, and the junction held 15 bases outside the gene matches. This CDR3 region has 18 residues. The germline CDR1 and CDR2 sequences are MDHEN and SYDVKM. CDR3 coding DNA: TGTGCCAGCAGTTTCCCCTCCATTTCGACAGGGGAGGATGAAAAACTGTTTTTT. Its translation: CASSFPSISTGEDEKLFF.

The V and J genes are TRBV6-5 and TRBJ2-7; D gene unclear. Between the trimmed V and J ends, which lost 0 bases and 2 bases, there was a span of 11 bases. From germline, CDR1 is MNHEY and CDR2 SVGAGI. The CDR3 extends over 15 amino acids. The CDR3 is CASSYSNSRPYEQYF. The CDR3 nucleotides are TGTGCCAGCAGTTACTCGAACAGCAGGCCCTACGAGCAGTACTTC.

The chain uses TRBV9 and TRBJ1-2, with 9 positions matching TRBD1. With V trimmed by 0 bases and J by 10 bases, 10 bases remained unmatched. This CDR3 is built from 15 residues. Per the germline V gene, CDR1 is SGDLS and CDR2 is YYNGEE. The CDR3 sequence: CASSVGLGQGGYYTF. In DNA form, the CDR3 reads TGTGCCAGCAGCGTAGGCCTGGGACAGGGTGGTTACTACACCTTC.

The chain links TRBV18 to TRBJ2-1; 14 bases line up with TRBD2. The CDR3 has 16 residues. With 0 bases clipped from V and 9 bases from J, the junction kept 4 bases outside the gene matches. Per germline, CDR1 KGHSH and CDR2 LQKENI. The DNA for the CDR3 is TGTGCCAGCTCACCACCGACTAGCGGGGGGGCCTCTGAGCAGTTCTTC. It specifies CASSPPTSGGASEQFF.

This clone was counted a single time. This chain uses TRBV25-1 with TRBJ2-5; 8 bases align to TRBD2. Germline V gene sequence: CDR1 MGHDK, CDR2 SYGVNS. J was trimmed by 5 bases and V by 5 bases; bases with no gene match: 4. This CDR3 is built from 13 residues. Written as DNA, the CDR3 is TGTGCCAGCAGTCCGGGAGGGCGGGAGACCCAGTACTTC. It is translated as CASSPGGRETQYF.

The CDR3 DNA is TGTGCCAGTAGTATAGATCTATCCAGGGGGCCGCCTAATGAAAAACTGTTTTTT. Translating gives CASSIDLSRGPPNEKLFF. This chain connects TRBV19 to TRBJ1-4; 8 nucleotides align to TRBD1. Trimming took 0 bases from V and 3 from J; bases not matched to a gene: 9. The CDR3 covers 18 residues. Germline loops: CDR1 LNHDA, CDR2 SQIVND (reference sequence). Full variable domain (missing parts from reference TRBV19 and TRBJ1-4): DGGITQSPKYLFRKEGQNVTLSCEQNLNHDAMYWYRQDPGQGLRLIYYSQIVNDFQKGDIAEGYSVSREKKESFPLTVTSAQKNPTAFYLCASSIDLSRGPPNEKLFFGSGTQLSVL.

This clone was picked up one time. The V gene is TRBV7-3, the J gene TRBJ2-1; TRBD2 matches 11 bases. Per germline, CDR1 SGHTA and CDR2 FQGTGA. This CDR3 has 15 residues. With 5 bases clipped from V and 2 bases from J, the junction kept 2 bases outside the gene matches. CDR3 loop: CASSLAGGTYNEQFF. CDR3 coding DNA: TGTGCCAGCAGCCTAGCGGGAGGCACCTACAATGAGCAGTTCTTC.

V is TRBV19 and J is TRBJ2-7; 8 nucleotides align to TRBD2. CDR3 length: 13 residues. The germline V gene encodes CDR1 LNHDA and CDR2 SQIVND (reference sequence). J gave up 2 bases and V 9 bases, and 6 bases lay outside the gene matches. Written as DNA, the CDR3 is TGTGCCAGCCGCGGGGGGCCGACCTACGAGCAGTACTTC. Protein sequence: CASRGGPTYEQYF.

J is TRBJ1-1 and V is TRBV7-8; D not resolved. The germline gives CDR1 SGHVS, CDR2 FQNEAQ. This CDR3 comprises 16 residues. Trimming left V 3 bases short and J 0 bases short, with 14 bases between. The CDR3 DNA reads as TGTGCCAGCAGCTTTCGGGGAGGCGTCATGAACACTGAAGCTTTCTTT. Amino acid sequence: CASSFRGGVMNTEAFF.

This chain joins TRBV7-3 and TRBJ2-2; D perhaps matches TRBD1 (5 bases). CDR1 and CDR2 from the germline V gene are SGHTA and FQGTGA. The ends were cut back, 2 bases at V and 5 bases at J, with 15 bases in the middle. The CDR3 runs to 16 residues. The CDR3 DNA reads TGTGCCAGCAGCTTATCGTCCAGGGCCGGGACCGGGGAGCTGTTTTTT. Protein: CASSLSSRAGTGELFF.

The rearrangement joins TRBV5-4 to TRBJ2-5, with a possible D match to TRBD2 (6 bases). V gave up 0 bases and J gave up 2 bases, with 11 bases separating them. Germline lookup yields CDR1 SGHNT and CDR2 YYREEE (reference sequence). The CDR3 extends over 15 amino acids. The CDR3 is CASSLGGRGQETQYF. The CDR3 coding sequence is TGTGCCAGCAGCTTGGGAGGGCGGGGTCAAGAGACCCAGTACTTC. The full variable domain, in which reference TRBV5-4 and TRBJ2-5 provide the parts outside the CDR3, is ETGVTQSPTHLIKTRGQQVTLRCSSQSGHNTVSWYQQALGQGPQFIFQYYREEENGRGNFPPRFSGLQFPNYSSELNVNALELDDSALYLCASSLGGRGQETQYFGPGTRLLVL.

The chain is built from TRBV15 and TRBJ1-5; 8 positions agree with TRBD1. The CDR3 runs to 16 residues. Germline trimming cut 5 bases from V and 4 bases from J; bases unmatched to any gene: 10. The germline V gene has CDR1 LNHNV and CDR2 YYDKDF (reference sequence). The CDR3 region is CATSGGRQGKNQPQHF. CDR3 coding DNA: TGTGCCACCAGCGGGGGGCGACAGGGGAAAAATCAGCCCCAGCATTTT.

Only one count was recorded for this clone. The chain uses TRBV6-1 and TRBJ1-5; 11 bases line up with TRBD1. The CDR3 spans 14 residues. The J segment lost 9 bases and the V segment lost 5 bases, leaving 6 bases of the junction unmatched. Germline assignment: CDR1 MNHNS and CDR2 SASEGT. Written as DNA, the CDR3 is TGTGCCAGCAGTTTTGGACAGGGGGCGCGGCCCCAGCATTTT. This gives the protein CASSFGQGARPQHF.

This chain uses TRBV29-1 with TRBJ1-5; 9 bases are a match to TRBD1. The V gene's germline CDR1 is SQVTM and CDR2 ANQGSEA. Losses at the gene ends were 6 bases for V and 7 bases for J; bases not matched to a gene: 7. This CDR3 is built from 13 residues. The CDR3 DNA sequence: TGCAGCGTCGGGACAGGGATTGAGCAGCCCCAGCATTTT. Residues: CSVGTGIEQPQHF.